Below, 11 T cell receptor beta chains from the same sample are listed, as sequenced in a study of cytomegalovirus exposure and HLA in healthy donors (dated by TCRdb to the late 2010s). Libraries were prepared through the immunoSEQ multiplex PCR assay. A mixture of 60 forward primers for TCR Vbeta segments and 13 reverse primers for TCR Jbeta segments was used in the multiplex PCR. This immuneACCESS table, as held by TCRdb, lists in-frame sequences with V and J called but not all clones. Of the missing ones, under half trace to an unresolved V gene in checked studies; the others have no known cause. The sample includes about 150,000 clones, with approximately 79% observed a single time. Clones ranked in the top ten supply roughly 2.9% of the sample. Sequenced: PBMCs. The receptors were sampled from a woman aged 25 to 39 in good health and CMV-seronegative.

This chain links TRBV10-3 with TRBJ2-3, with D perhaps TRBD1 (5 bases). CDR1 ENHRY and CDR2 SYGVKD come from the germline V gene. This CDR3 comprises 16 residues. The V end lost 0 bases, the J end lost 3 bases, and 13 bases lay between the germline ends. The CDR3 sequence: CAISESVREGTDTQYF. CDR3 nucleotide sequence: TGTGCCATCAGTGAGTCCGTCAGGGAAGGTACAGATACGCAGTATTTT.

This rearrangement joins TRBV5-1 to TRBJ2-5; 7 positions match TRBD1. V shed 4 bases and J 2 bases; nucleotides not matched to a gene: 14. CDR3 size: 17 residues. Per the germline V gene, CDR1 is SGHRS and CDR2 is YFSETQ. The CDR3 sequence: CASSPIGHRGRQETQYF. The CDR3 DNA reads TGCGCCAGCAGCCCCATCGGCCACAGGGGAAGGCAAGAGACCCAGTACTTC.

The chain combines TRBV5-6 with TRBJ2-7; D is unclear. The germline V and J ends were trimmed by 0 bases and 1 base, with 5 bases remaining between them. Germline CDR1 SGHDT, CDR2 YYEEEE. CDR3 length: 13 residues. The CDR3, as DNA: TGTGCCAGCAGCTTGGTCATGTCCTACGAGCAGTACTTC. This encodes CASSLVMSYEQYF.

The chain's CDR3 is CASRLRTGLSYGYTF. CDR3 DNA sequence: TGTGCCAGCAGACTCCGGACAGGTTTGAGCTATGGCTACACCTTC. The rearrangement uses TRBV6-6 and TRBJ1-2; TRBD1 matches at 7 bases. Per the germline V gene, CDR1 is MNHNY and CDR2 is SVGAGI (reference sequence). CDR3 length: 15 residues. V lost 6 bases, J lost 4 bases, and 11 bases stayed unmatched.

This rearrangement joins TRBV5-1 to TRBJ2-5; 7 positions match TRBD1. V lost 5 bases, J lost 2 bases, and 6 bases stayed unmatched. This CDR3 is built from 14 residues. Germline lookup yields CDR1 SGHRS and CDR2 YFSETQ. This CDR3 is CASSSNRGQETQYF. The CDR3 region has the DNA TGCGCCAGCAGTTCGAACAGGGGTCAAGAGACCCAGTACTTC.

V usage is TRBV5-1 and J usage is TRBJ2-3; 7 positions match TRBD1. Germline trimming cut 1 base from V and 2 bases from J; bases unmatched to any gene: 4. The germline CDR1 and CDR2 sequences are SGHRS and YFSETQ. The CDR3 extends over 15 amino acids. The CDR3 DNA follows: TGCGCCAGCAGCTTGAGACAGGGACACACAGATACGCAGTATTTT. This gives the protein CASSLRQGHTDTQYF.

The V and J genes are TRBV2 and TRBJ1-1; maybe TRBD1 (6 bases). V lost 4 bases and J 0 bases, leaving 15 bases between the germline ends. Per germline, CDR1 SNHLY and CDR2 FYNNEI. CDR3 length: 16 amino acids. The chain's CDR3 is CASSVQGFIVNTEAFF. The CDR3 DNA reads as TGTGCCAGCAGTGTACAGGGTTTTATCGTGAACACTGAAGCTTTCTTT.

The V gene is TRBV10-3, the J gene TRBJ1-1; 9 nucleotides match TRBD1. Germline CDR1 and CDR2: ENHRY and SYGVKD. This CDR3 is built from 14 residues. V was clipped by 3 bases and J by 7 bases; unmatched bases: 6. The CDR3 region has the DNA TGTGCCATCAGTGATTGGGACAGGGCGAATGAAGCTTTCTTT. It codes for CAISDWDRANEAFF.

Details on this clone: At one end the junction does not follow the germline gene, possibly because of a read error. The rearrangement joins TRBV30 to TRBJ2-7; 7 bases match TRBD1. CDR3 size: 11 residues. Looked up from germline, CDR1 is GTSNPN and CDR2 is SVGIG (reference sequence). The DNA for the CDR3 is TGTGCCTGGAATCTCGGGACAGTGACGAACTTC. It yields the protein CAWNLGTVTNF.

V usage is TRBV12-5 and J usage is TRBJ1-5, with 7 bases identical to TRBD1. Unmatched junction bases numbered 7, after V lost 7 bases and J lost 7 bases. This CDR3 contains 13 residues. Germline CDR1 LGHNT, CDR2 FRNRAP. The CDR3 DNA follows: TGTGCTAGTGCCCCGGAGGGGGCCCAGCCCCAGCATTTT. This translates into CASAPEGAQPQHF.

The gene calls are TRBV4-1 and TRBJ2-7, with 8 bases identical to TRBD1. CDR3 length equals 15 residues. Germline CDR1 and CDR2: MGHRA and YSYEKL. Unmatched junction bases numbered 7, after V lost 3 bases and J lost 3 bases. CDR3 region: CASSQRTGRFYEQYF. The CDR3 coding sequence is TGCGCCAGCAGCCAGCGGACAGGGAGGTTCTACGAGCAGTACTTC.